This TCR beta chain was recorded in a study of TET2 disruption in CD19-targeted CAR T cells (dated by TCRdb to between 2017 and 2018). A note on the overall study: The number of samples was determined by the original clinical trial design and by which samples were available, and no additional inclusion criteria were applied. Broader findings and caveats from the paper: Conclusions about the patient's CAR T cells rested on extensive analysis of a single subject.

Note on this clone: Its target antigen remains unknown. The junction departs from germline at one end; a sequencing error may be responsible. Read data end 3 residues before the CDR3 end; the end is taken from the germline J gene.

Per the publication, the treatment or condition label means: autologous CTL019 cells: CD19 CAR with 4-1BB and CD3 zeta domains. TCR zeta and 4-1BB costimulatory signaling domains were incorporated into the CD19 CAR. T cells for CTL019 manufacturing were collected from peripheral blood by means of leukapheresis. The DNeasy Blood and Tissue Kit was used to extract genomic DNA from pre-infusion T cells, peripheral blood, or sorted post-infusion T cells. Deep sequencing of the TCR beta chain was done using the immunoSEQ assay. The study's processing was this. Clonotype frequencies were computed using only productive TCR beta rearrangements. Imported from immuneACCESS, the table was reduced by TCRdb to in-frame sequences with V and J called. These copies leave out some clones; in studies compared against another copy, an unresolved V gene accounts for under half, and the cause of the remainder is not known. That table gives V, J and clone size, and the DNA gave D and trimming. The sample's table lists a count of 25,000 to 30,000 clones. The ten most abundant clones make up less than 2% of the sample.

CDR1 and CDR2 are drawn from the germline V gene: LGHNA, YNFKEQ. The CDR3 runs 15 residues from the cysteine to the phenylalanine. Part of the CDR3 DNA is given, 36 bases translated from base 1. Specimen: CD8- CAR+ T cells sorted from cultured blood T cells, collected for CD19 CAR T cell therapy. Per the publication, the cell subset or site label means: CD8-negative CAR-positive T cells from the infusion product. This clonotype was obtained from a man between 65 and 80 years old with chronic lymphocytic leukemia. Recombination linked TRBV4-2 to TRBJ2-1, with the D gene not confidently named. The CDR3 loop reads CASSQERGTHNEQFF. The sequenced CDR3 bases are TGCGCCAGCAGCCAAGAACGCGGCACCCACAATGAG.